These 11 T cell receptor beta chains share one sample of origin, sequenced in a study of control samples from healthy donors and cancer patients. Some clones are missing from TCRdb's copy, which holds only in-frame ones; the method was immunoSEQ multiplex PCR. In the table there are 40,000 to 60,000 clones, 88% of which are singletons. Sequences were obtained from PBMCs. The receptor set was obtained from a man aged 50 to 59 with head and neck cancer.

The genes are TRBV27 and TRBJ1-6; the D is unclear. In germline, CDR1 is MNHEY, CDR2 SMNVEV (reference sequence). This CDR3 region has 18 residues. V was pared by 5 bases and J by 9 bases, with 26 bases between. This CDR3 reads CASSASLGGGRLGSPLHF. The CDR3, as DNA: TGTGCCAGCAGTGCCTCGCTAGGAGGCGGAAGATTGGGTTCACCCCTCCACTTT.

The genes are TRBV2 and TRBJ2-2, with D unclear. V was pared by 5 bases and J by 7 bases, with 11 bases between. CDR3 length: 13 residues. Germline V gives CDR1 SNHLY, CDR2 FYNNEI. CDR3 DNA sequence: TGTGCCAGCAGTCCCGTTTCGAGCGGGGAGCTGTTTTTT. Translated, it gives CASSPVSSGELFF. The whole variable domain, remainder taken from reference TRBV2 and TRBJ2-2, is EPEVTQTPSHQVTQMGQEVILRCVPISNHLYFYWYRQILGQKVEFLVSFYNNEISEKSEIFDDQFSVERPDGSNFTLKIRSTKLEDSAMYFCASSPVSSGELFFGEGSRLTVL.

The chain is built from TRBV25-1 and TRBJ1-2; D ambiguous. Per the germline V gene, CDR1 is MGHDK and CDR2 is SYGVNS. The CDR3 is 13 residues long. Between the trimmed V and J ends, which lost 1 base and 2 bases, there was a span of 5 bases. The CDR3 reads CASSESVNYGYTF. CDR3 nucleotide sequence: TGTGCCAGCAGTGAATCGGTAAACTATGGCTACACCTTC.

This clone was counted a single time. The CDR3 loop reads CASSVDGALGANVLTF. The CDR3 DNA reads TGTGCCAGCAGTGTGGACGGAGCTCTGGGGGCCAACGTCCTGACTTTC. The chain employs TRBV25-1 and TRBJ2-6; D is unresolved. This CDR3 is built from 16 residues. The V end lost 4 bases, the J end lost 4 bases, and 14 bases lay between the germline ends. In germline, CDR1 is MGHDK, CDR2 SYGVNS.

The chain is built from TRBV6-1 and TRBJ1-2; 10 bases line up with TRBD1. V was clipped by 2 bases and J by 4 bases; unmatched bases: 10. Per the germline V gene, CDR1 is MNHNS and CDR2 is SASEGT. This CDR3 region has 17 residues. CDR3 coding DNA: TGTGCCAGCAGTGAACGGGGGGGACAGGGGTTGGTCTATGGCTACACCTTC. Translating it yields CASSERGGQGLVYGYTF.

CDR3 DNA: TGTGCCAGCAAGGCCCTAGGGGATACGCAGTATTTT. It codes for CASKALGDTQYF. V usage is TRBV6-5 and J usage is TRBJ2-3, with no clear D. Trimming pared 7 bases from V and 6 bases from J, leaving 11 bases between. Germline CDR1 MNHEY, CDR2 SVGAGI. The CDR3 consists of 12 residues.

The chain carries TRBV6-5 and TRBJ2-3; D unresolved. Germline CDR1 MNHEY, CDR2 SVGAGI. CDR3 length equals 14 residues. The V and J ends lost 5 bases and 0 bases respectively, with 9 bases between them. The chain's CDR3 is CASSQERSTDTQYF. CDR3 nucleotides: TGTGCCAGCAGTCAGGAGAGAAGCACAGATACGCAGTATTTT.

The DNA of the CDR3 is TGTGCCAGCAGCTTAGATTCGTTGGGCGGGTACCAGGGGGACACTGAAGCTTTCTTT. Protein sequence: CASSLDSLGGYQGDTEAFF. The chain carries TRBV7-6 and TRBJ1-1; 7 bases are shared with TRBD1. Losses at the gene ends were 1 base for V and 3 bases for J; bases not matched to a gene: 17. The CDR3 has 19 residues. Per the germline V gene, CDR1 is SGHVS and CDR2 is FNYEAQ.

The count of this clone is one. The chain recombines TRBV28 with TRBJ2-1, with D unresolved. The germline CDR1 and CDR2 sequences are MDHEN and SYDVKM. V gave up 5 bases and J gave up 0 bases, with 11 bases separating them. The CDR3 consists of 15 residues. CDR3 DNA sequence: TGTGCCAGCAGTCCCCTCACCTCCTCCTACAATGAGCAGTTCTTC. Amino acid sequence: CASSPLTSSYNEQFF.

V gene TRBV7-9 combines with J gene TRBJ1-4, with D possibly matching TRBD1 (6 bases). CDR1 is SEHNR, CDR2 FQNEAQ, per germline (reference sequence). V lost 1 base and J lost 5, with 14 bases in between. The CDR3 loop spans 16 amino acids. CDR3 amino acids: CASSLGTGSPNEKLFF. CDR3 nucleotides: TGTGCCAGCAGCTTAGGAACAGGGAGCCCCAATGAAAAACTGTTTTTT.

The chain recombines TRBV9 with TRBJ2-7; TRBD2 might be the D (6 bases). There are 15 residues in the CDR3. V shed 1 base and J shed 0 bases, with 11 bases lying between them. The germline V gene has CDR1 SGDLS and CDR2 YYNGEE. DNA of the CDR3: TGTGCCAGCAGCGTAAAGGCGGGAATCTCCTACGAGCAGTACTTC. Protein product: CASSVKAGISYEQYF.